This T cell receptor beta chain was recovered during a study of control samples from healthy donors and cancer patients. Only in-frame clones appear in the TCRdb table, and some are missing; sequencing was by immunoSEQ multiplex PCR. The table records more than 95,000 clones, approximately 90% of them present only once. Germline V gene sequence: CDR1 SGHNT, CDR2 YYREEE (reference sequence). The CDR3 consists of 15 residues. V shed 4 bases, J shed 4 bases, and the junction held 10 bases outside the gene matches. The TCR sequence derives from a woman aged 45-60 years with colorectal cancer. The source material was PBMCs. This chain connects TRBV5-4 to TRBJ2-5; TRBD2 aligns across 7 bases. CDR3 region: CASSPYLTSPETQYF. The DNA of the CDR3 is TGTGCCAGCAGCCCTTACCTGACTAGCCCAGAGACCCAGTACTTC.